This T cell receptor (beta chain) is drawn from a study of molecular identifiers for immune sequencing clone quantification. With 7 bases removed from V and 0 bases from J, the gap between germline ends came to 14 bases. This CDR3 comprises 15 residues. This clonotype was counted many times. TCRdb processed the PCR reads anew with MiXCR; each CDR3 protein has one entry. The sample has 90,000 or so distinct CDR3 sequences, roughly 23% seen once. The TCR comes from a human donor in good health. Some libraries in this study had Jurkat cell RNA spiked in. This chain links TRBV12-3 or TRBV12-4 with TRBJ2-3; no firm D call. The sequenced material came from naive CD8+ T cells from blood, with Jurkat cell RNA spiked in. Sample subset: FACS-sorted CD8+CD4-CCR7+CD45RA+ naive T cells. The CDR3 DNA follows: TGTGCCAGCACTAGGAGTCACACTAGCACAGATACGCAGTATTTT. It codes for CASTRSHTSTDTQYF.